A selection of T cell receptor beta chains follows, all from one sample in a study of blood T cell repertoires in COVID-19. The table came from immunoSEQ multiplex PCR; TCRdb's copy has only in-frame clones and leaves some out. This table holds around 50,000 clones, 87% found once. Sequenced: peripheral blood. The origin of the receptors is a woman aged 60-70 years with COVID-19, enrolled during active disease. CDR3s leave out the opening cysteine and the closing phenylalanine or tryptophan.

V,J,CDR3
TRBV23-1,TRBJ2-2,ASRWRPGELF
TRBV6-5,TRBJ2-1,ASSISGISYNEQF
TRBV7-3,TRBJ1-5,ASSVQVYQPQH
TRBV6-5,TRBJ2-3,ASSYRASDTQY
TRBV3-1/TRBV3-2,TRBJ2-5,ASSPARARGGETQY
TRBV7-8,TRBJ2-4,ASSLRTRDTVDLAKNIQY
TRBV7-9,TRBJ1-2,ASSRGTTGVYGYT
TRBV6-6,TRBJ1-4,ASRGLATNEKLF
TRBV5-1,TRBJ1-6,ASSPWERSSYNSPLH
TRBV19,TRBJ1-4,ASSQNPQGLGEKLF